This T cell receptor beta chain was documented in a study of control samples from healthy donors and cancer patients. Germline CDR1 reads SEHNR; CDR2 reads FQNEAQ (reference sequence). The CDR3 sequence is 13 residues long. V lost 1 base and J 3 bases, leaving 6 bases between the germline ends. Libraries were prepared by immunoSEQ multiplex PCR; TCRdb keeps only in-frame clonotypes and omits some of them. The data contain about 120,000 clones, roughly nine tenths of them singletons. The receptor comes from a man aged 50 or older in good health. The chain has TRBV7-9 and TRBJ1-2; TRBD1 is a possible D gene (6 bases). Sequencing used blood. DNA of the CDR3: TGTGCCAGCAGCTTAGACAGGGACTATGGCTACACCTTC. The encoded protein is CASSLDRDYGYTF.